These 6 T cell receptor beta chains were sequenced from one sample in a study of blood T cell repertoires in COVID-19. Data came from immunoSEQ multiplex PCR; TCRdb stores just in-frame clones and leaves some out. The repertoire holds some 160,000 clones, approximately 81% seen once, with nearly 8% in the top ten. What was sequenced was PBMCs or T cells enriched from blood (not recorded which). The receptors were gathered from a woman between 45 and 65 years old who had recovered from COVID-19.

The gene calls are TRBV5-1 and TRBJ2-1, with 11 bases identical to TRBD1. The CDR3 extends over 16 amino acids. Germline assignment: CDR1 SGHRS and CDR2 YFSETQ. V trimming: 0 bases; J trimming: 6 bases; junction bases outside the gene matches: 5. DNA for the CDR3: TGCGCCAGCAGCTTGGTGTTGGGACAGGGGGTCAATGAGCAGTTCTTC. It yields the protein CASSLVLGQGVNEQFF.

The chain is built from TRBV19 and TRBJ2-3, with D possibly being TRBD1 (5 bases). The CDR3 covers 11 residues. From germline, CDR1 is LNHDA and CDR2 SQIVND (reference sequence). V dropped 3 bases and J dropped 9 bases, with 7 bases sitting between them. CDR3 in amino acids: CASSMSGTQYF. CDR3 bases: TGTGCCAGTAGTATGTCAGGGACGCAGTATTTT.

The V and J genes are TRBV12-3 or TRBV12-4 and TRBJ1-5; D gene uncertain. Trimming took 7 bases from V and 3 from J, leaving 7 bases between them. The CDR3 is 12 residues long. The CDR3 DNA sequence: TGTGCCAGCACAGCGGACAATCAGCCCCAGCATTTT. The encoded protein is CASTADNQPQHF.

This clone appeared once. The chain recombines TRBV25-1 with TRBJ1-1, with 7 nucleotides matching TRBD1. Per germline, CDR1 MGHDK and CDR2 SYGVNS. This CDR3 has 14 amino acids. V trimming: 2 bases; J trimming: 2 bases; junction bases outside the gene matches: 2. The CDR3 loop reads CASSERDRNTEAFF. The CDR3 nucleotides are TGTGCCAGCAGTGAACGGGACAGAAACACTGAAGCTTTCTTT.

The CDR3 nucleotides read TGTGCCAGCTCGACAGGGATGGATACTGAAGCTTTCTTT. It translates to CASSTGMDTEAFF. The chain is built from TRBV18 and TRBJ1-1; TRBD1 matches 7 bases. V lost 6 bases, J lost 5 bases, and 6 bases stayed unmatched. The CDR3 contains 13 residues. From germline, CDR1 is KGHSH and CDR2 LQKENI.

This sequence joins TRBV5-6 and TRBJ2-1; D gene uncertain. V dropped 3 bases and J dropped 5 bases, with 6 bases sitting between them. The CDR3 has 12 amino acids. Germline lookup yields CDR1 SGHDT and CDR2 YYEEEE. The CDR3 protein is CASSSFDNEQFF. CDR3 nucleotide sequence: TGTGCCAGCAGCTCCTTCGACAATGAGCAGTTCTTC. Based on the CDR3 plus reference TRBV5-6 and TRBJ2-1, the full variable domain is DAGVTQSPTHLIKTRGQQVTLRCSPKSGHDTVSWYQQALGQGPQFIFQYYEEEERQRGNFPDRFSGHQFPNYSSELNVNALLLGDSALYLCASSSFDNEQFFGPGTRLTVL.